The following is a TCR beta chain sequence with its context. The antigen is not known. These data originate in a study of blood T cells in healthy people across ages. The use of a sample-barcoded 5' primer and a J-beta primer mix characterized a second PCR of roughly 7 to 12 cycles. TCRdb re-analysed the 5' RACE reads in MiXCR, keeping a single row per CDR3 protein. This table holds over 600,000 distinct CDR3 sequences, 35% to 60% found once. Broader study findings: Older individuals had lower TCR beta diversity per million T cells (the decline was roughly linear). Unsorted PBMCs blocked a conclusive comparison of naive and antigen-experienced cells. As naive T cell percentage varied, TCR beta diversity correlated strongly with it.

The CDR3 is 14 amino acids. CDR1 and CDR2 (germline): DFQATT, SNEGSKA (reference sequence). V gave up 5 bases and J gave up 10 bases; unmatched junction bases: 13. The rearrangement joins TRBV20-1 to TRBJ2-1; TRBD2 matches 8 bases. The sequencing input was blood. The receptor comes from an elderly man in good health. CDR3 coding DNA: TGCAGTGCTGCCGGGACTAGTGGGTTATACGAGCAGTTCTTC. It specifies CSAAGTSGLYEQFF.